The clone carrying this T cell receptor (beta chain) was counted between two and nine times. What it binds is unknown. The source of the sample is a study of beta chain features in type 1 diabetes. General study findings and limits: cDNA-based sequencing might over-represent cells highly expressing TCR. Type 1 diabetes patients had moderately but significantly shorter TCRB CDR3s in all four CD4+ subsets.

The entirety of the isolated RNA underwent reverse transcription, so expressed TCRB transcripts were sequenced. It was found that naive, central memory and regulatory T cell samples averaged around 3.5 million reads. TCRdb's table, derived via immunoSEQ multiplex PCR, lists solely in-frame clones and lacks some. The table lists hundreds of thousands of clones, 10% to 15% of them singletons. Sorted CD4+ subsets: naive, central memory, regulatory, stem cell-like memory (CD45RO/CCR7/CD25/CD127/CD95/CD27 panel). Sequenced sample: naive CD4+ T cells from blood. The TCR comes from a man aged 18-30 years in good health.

The CDR3 loop is CASTNRGYEQYF. The CDR3 DNA reads TGTGCCAGCACCAACAGGGGGTACGAGCAGTACTTC. This chain connects TRBV28 to TRBJ2-7, with TRBD1 matching 8 bases. This CDR3 has 12 amino acids. CDR1 and CDR2 (germline): MDHEN, SYDVKM. V was clipped by 7 bases and J by 4 bases; unmatched bases: 3.